This T cell receptor (beta chain) originates from a study of graft-versus-host responses after intestinal transplantation. Across the whole study: Transplants were multivisceral, liver-intestinal, or isolated intestinal.

The protocol was immunoSEQ multiplex PCR, while the TCRdb copy is restricted to in-frame clones and leaves out a portion. This table holds 80,000 or so clones, over 80% found once. V lost 3 bases to trimming and J lost 2 bases; unmatched junction nucleotides: 5. This CDR3 comprises 16 residues. CDR1 is MNHEY, CDR2 SMNVEV, per germline (reference sequence). The chain joins TRBV27 to TRBJ2-3, with 10 bases aligning to TRBD1. The sequence was obtained from a human patient who received an intestinal transplant, so some T cells may come from the graft donor. The starting material was PBMCs, obtained 98 days after intestinal transplantation. This chain's CDR3 is CASSFLGTGATDTQYF. CDR3 nucleotide sequence: TGTGCCAGCAGTTTTTTGGGGACAGGGGCCACAGATACGCAGTATTTT.